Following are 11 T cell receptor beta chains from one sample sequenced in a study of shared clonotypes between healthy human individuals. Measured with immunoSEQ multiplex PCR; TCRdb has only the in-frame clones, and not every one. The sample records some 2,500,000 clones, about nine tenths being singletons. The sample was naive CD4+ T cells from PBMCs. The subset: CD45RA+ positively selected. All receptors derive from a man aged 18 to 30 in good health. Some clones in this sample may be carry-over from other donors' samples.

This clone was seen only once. The DNA for the CDR3 is TGTGCCAGCAGTCCGACCCAGCGGACAGGGGACGAGCAGTACTTC. Translated: CASSPTQRTGDEQYF. The chain recombines TRBV6-1 with TRBJ2-7, with 9 bases that match TRBD1. Germline assignment: CDR1 MNHNS and CDR2 SASEGT. V lost 5 bases and J lost 5; bases outside the gene matches: 10. The CDR3 length is 15 residues.

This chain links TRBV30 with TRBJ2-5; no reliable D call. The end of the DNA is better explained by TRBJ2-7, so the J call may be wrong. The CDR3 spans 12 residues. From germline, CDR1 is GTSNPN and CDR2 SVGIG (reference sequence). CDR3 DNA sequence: TGTGCCTGGAGTGCCGACCGCTACGAGCAGTACTTC. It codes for CAWSADRYEQYF.

CDR3 in amino acids: CASSPDNRGTEAFF. CDR3 nucleotides: TGTGCCAGCAGCCCCGACAACAGGGGAACTGAAGCTTTCTTT. This chain uses TRBV5-4 with TRBJ1-1; TRBD1 agrees at 7 bases. The CDR3 is 14 residues long. The ends lost 4 bases at V and 5 bases at J; junction bases unmatched: 8. The germline V gene encodes CDR1 SGHNT and CDR2 YYREEE (reference sequence). Combining the CDR3 with reference TRBV5-4 and TRBJ1-1 gives the whole variable domain ETGVTQSPTHLIKTRGQQVTLRCSSQSGHNTVSWYQQALGQGPQFIFQYYREEENGRGNFPPRFSGLQFPNYSSELNVNALELDDSALYLCASSPDNRGTEAFFGQGTRLTVV.

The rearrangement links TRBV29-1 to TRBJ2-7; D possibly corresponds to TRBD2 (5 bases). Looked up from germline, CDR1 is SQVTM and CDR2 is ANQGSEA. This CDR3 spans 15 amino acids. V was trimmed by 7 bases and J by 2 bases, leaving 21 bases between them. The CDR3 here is CSARSGSGRAYEQYF. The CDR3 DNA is TGCAGCGCTCGCTCGGGGTCGGGAAGGGCCTACGAGCAGTACTTC.

DNA for the CDR3: TGTGCCAGCAGCTCATCTAGCGGGAGGACTTCCTACGAGCAGTACTTC. It encodes CASSSSSGRTSYEQYF. The chain is built from TRBV11-2 and TRBJ2-7; TRBD2 matches 11 bases. Germline-derived CDR1 and CDR2 are SGHAT and FQNNGV. The V segment lost 4 bases and the J segment 1 base; nucleotides outside the gene matches: 6. The CDR3 runs to 16 residues.

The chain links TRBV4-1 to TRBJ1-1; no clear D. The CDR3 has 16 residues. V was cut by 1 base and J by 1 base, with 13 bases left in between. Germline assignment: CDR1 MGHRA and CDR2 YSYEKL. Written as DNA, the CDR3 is TGCGCCAGCAGCCAAGGTCCCTCGTACAGGAACACTGAAGCTTTCTTT. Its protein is CASSQGPSYRNTEAFF.

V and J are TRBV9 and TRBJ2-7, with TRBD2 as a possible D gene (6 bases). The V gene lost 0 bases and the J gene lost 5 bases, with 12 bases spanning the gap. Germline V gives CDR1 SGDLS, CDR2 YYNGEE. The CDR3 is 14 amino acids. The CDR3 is CASSVAPQRDEQYF. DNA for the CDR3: TGTGCCAGCAGCGTAGCCCCCCAGCGGGACGAGCAGTACTTC.

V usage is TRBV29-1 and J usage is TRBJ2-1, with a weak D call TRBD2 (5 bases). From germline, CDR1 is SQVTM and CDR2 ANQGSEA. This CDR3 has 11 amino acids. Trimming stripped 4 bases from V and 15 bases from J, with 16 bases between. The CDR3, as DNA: TGCAGCGTTGTATTTCGGGAAGTTTTGTTCTTC. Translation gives CSVVFREVLFF.

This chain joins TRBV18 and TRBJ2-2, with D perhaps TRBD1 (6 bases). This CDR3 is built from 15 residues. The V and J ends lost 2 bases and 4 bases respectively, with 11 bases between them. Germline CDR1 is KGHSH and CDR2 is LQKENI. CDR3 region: CASSPDQGGTGELFF. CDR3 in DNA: TGTGCCAGCTCACCAGACCAAGGGGGCACCGGGGAGCTGTTTTTT.

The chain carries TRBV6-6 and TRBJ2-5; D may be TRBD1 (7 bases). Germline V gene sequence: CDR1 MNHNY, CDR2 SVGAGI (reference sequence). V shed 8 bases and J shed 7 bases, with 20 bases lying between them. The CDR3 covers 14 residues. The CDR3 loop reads CASGPIRGVGTQYF. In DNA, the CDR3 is TGTGCCAGCGGACCTATCAGGGGGGTTGGGACCCAGTACTTC.

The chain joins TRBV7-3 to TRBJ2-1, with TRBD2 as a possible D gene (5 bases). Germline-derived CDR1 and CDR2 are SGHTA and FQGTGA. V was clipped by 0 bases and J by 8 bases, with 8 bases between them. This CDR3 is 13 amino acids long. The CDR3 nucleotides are TGTGCCAGCAGCTTAACGAGGGAGTATGAGCAGTTCTTC. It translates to CASSLTREYEQFF.